This T cell receptor (beta chain) was identified in a study of CD8 T cells in ankylosing spondylitis. V shed 0 bases, J shed 4 bases, and the junction held 5 bases outside the gene matches. There are 16 residues in the CDR3. Germline V gene data show CDR1 as LNHNV and CDR2 as YYDKDF (reference sequence). Each TCR beta library was made by quantitative 5'-RACE that incorporated molecular barcodes. One entry per CDR3 protein results from TCRdb running MiXCR on the 5' RACE reads. The sample has just under 550,000 distinct CDR3 sequences; approximately 11% are singletons. This clonotype was observed a few times. Its antigen is as yet unknown. Whole-study results and caveats: There was a TCR beta motif, made of fewer than 10 highly homologous variants, that appeared characteristic of ankylosing spondylitis blood. Several of the motif variants were reported before in synovial fluid and blood from reactive arthritis.

The specimen sequenced was blood, either unsorted or a sorted T cell fraction (not recorded which). The chain has TRBV15 and TRBJ2-3, with TRBD2 matching over 9 bases. The clonotype comes from a male donor with ankylosing spondylitis. The CDR3 nucleotides read TGTGCCACCAGCAGAGATTTGGCTAGCGGGGCAGATACGCAGTATTTT. Protein: CATSRDLASGADTQYF.